A single T cell receptor (beta chain) is shown here with its context. The target antigen is unknown. Researchers built TCR beta libraries using quantitative 5'-RACE with molecular barcodes. TCRdb redid the calling of the 5' RACE reads with MiXCR, one entry per CDR3 protein. This table holds 750,000 to 850,000 distinct CDR3 sequences, 10% to 15% found once. The CDR3 has 12 residues. Germline CDR1 is DFQATT and CDR2 is SNEGSKA (reference sequence). V shed 6 bases and J shed 4 bases, with 13 bases lying between them. The data belong to a study of CD8 T cells in ankylosing spondylitis. Study results and limitations: Blood from ankylosing spondylitis patients appeared to carry a characteristic eight-variant TCR beta motif. Clones linked with disease were CD8+ and fairly uncommon in the peripheral blood. Clones linked to disease were reported to show significant enrichment in matched ankylosing spondylitis synovial fluid. Certain motif variants had earlier appeared in reactive arthritis synovial fluid and blood.

The receptor comes from a male donor with ankylosing spondylitis. The rearrangement links TRBV20-1 to TRBJ2-7; D not certain. Sequencing used blood, either unsorted or a sorted T cell fraction (not recorded which). DNA of the CDR3: TGCAGTGCGTTACCCGACGGGTACGAGCAGTACTTC. It yields the protein CSALPDGYEQYF.